The 8 T cell receptor beta chains given below trace back to one sample, sequenced in a study of T cells in women clearing cervical HPV infection. Method: immunoSEQ multiplex PCR; TCRdb's copy keeps in-frame clones and lacks some. This repertoire includes tens of thousands of clones. Material for sequencing was blood buffy coat. All receptors come from a woman between 18 and 75 years old with a cervical HPV16 infection that either progressed to CIN3+ or cleared (not recorded which).

Comment on this clone: The CDR3 extends 3 residues past the end of the read, so its final part is completed from the germline J gene. This rearrangement joins TRBV19 to TRBJ2-5; possible D gene TRBD1, 5 bases. Germline loops: CDR1 LNHDA, CDR2 SQIVND (reference sequence). V lost 6 bases and J 2 bases, leaving 19 bases between the germline ends. CDR3 size: 16 residues. The part of the CDR3 DNA that was read is TGTGCCAGTAGCACTCACCAAGGGGTCGGACAAGAGACC. Protein sequence: CASSTHQGVGQET. The complete CDR3 reads CASSTHQGVGQETQYF.

The sequenced CDR3 bases are TGTGCCAGTAGTATTTTCCCGGCAAGGGACAGGTTCAACGAG. It codes for CASSIFPARDRFNE. The CDR3, in full, reads CASSIFPARDRFNEQYF. The chain uses TRBV19 and TRBJ2-7; TRBD1 agrees at 8 bases. The read stops 3 residues short of the end of the CDR3; the missing end is completed from the germline J gene. V lost 3 bases and J lost 5; bases outside the gene matches: 15. The CDR3 is 17 residues long. Germline assignment: CDR1 LNHDA and CDR2 SQIVND (reference sequence).

A remark on this clone: The read ends 3 residues shy of where the CDR3 ends; the end is completed using the germline J gene. The chain employs TRBV20-1 and TRBJ2-1; 9 bases are shared with TRBD2. The CDR3 has 15 residues. The germline V gene has CDR1 DFQATT and CDR2 SNEGSKA (reference sequence). The V segment lost 0 bases and the J segment 7 bases; nucleotides outside the gene matches: 7. This chain's CDR3 is CSARDPGLAHNEQFF. The DNA read from the CDR3 is TGCAGTGCTAGAGATCCGGGACTAGCTCATAATGAG.

Remarks on this clone: The read ends 3 residues early relative to the CDR3; the germline J gene fills the gap. The chain is built from TRBV18 and TRBJ2-7, with D tentatively TRBD1 (5 bases). The CDR3 sequence is 14 residues long. The germline V gene has CDR1 KGHSH and CDR2 LQKENI. With 1 base removed from V and 5 bases from J, the gap between germline ends came to 12 bases. CDR3 DNA, as far as it was read: TGTGCCAGCTCACCACGGATCAGGGAAGACGAG. As protein: CASSPRIREDE. The whole CDR3 sequence is CASSPRIREDEQYF.

Concerning this clone itself: The read comes to an end 3 residues before the CDR3 does, leaving the germline J gene to fill in the end. The V gene is TRBV7-9, the J gene TRBJ2-7; 7 positions match TRBD1. Germline values: CDR1 SEHNR, CDR2 FQNEAQ (reference sequence). J gave up 2 bases and V 5 bases, and 6 bases lay outside the gene matches. The CDR3 consists of 14 residues. CDR3 DNA (partial): TGTGCCAGCAGCCCAACAGGGGATACCTACGAG. This sequence encodes CASSPTGDTYE. The entire CDR3 is CASSPTGDTYEQYF.

Concerning this clone: The read gets to within 3 residues of the CDR3 end, and the germline J gene fills in the rest. The chain joins TRBV5-5 to TRBJ2-7, with TRBD2 matching over 8 bases. With V trimmed by 2 bases and J by 2 bases, 3 bases remained unmatched. Germline assignment: CDR1 SGHKS and CDR2 YYEKEE (reference sequence). This CDR3 is built from 14 residues. The CDR3: CASSLTSGAYEQYF. CDR3 DNA, as far as it was read: TGTGCCAGCAGCTTAACTAGCGGAGCCTACGAG. Looking up the rest from reference TRBV5-5 and TRBJ2-7 gives the full variable domain: DAGVTQSPTHLIKTRGQQVTLRCSPISGHKSVSWYQQVLGQGPQFIFQYYEKEERGRGNFPDRFSARQFPNYSSELNVNALLLGDSALYLCASSLTSGAYEQYFGPGTRLTVT.

CDR3 residues: CAWGRPYNSPLFF. CDR3 DNA, as far as it was read: TGTGCCTGGGGGCGACCGTATAATTCACCA. The chain is built from TRBV30 and TRBJ1-4; D gene uncertain. The read gets to within 3 residues of the CDR3 end, and the germline J gene fills in the rest. Looked up from germline, CDR1 is GTSNPN and CDR2 is SVGIG (reference sequence). CDR3 size: 13 residues.

Concerning this clone itself: The read terminates 3 residues ahead of where the CDR3 ends, so the germline J gene completes it. V usage is TRBV6-4 and J usage is TRBJ2-3; TRBD2 aligns across 7 bases. This CDR3 is built from 16 residues. Trimming took 3 bases from V and 1 from J; bases not matched to a gene: 7. Germline V gives CDR1 MRHNA, CDR2 SNTAGT. The sequenced CDR3 bases are TGTGCCAGCAGTGAGTTGGGCGGGAGTGGCACAGATACG. It is translated as CASSELGGSGTDT. The whole CDR3 reads CASSELGGSGTDTQYF.